This TCR beta chain was recovered during a study of cytomegalovirus exposure and HLA in healthy donors. With respect to this clone: The target antigen is unknown.

PCR was performed using 60 Vbeta and 13 Jbeta primers. This table comes from immunoSEQ multiplex PCR, and its TCRdb copy is limited to in-frame clones, with some not included. The profile covers about 94,000 clones, with 75% to 80% appearing a single time and 3% to 4% taken by the ten largest. Trimming left V 0 bases short and J 2 bases short, with 15 bases between. The CDR3 spans 17 residues. Germline loops: CDR1 SGHTS, CDR2 YDEGEE. Study outcomes and limitations: In a later analysis, productive TCRs from donors in an Asian-associated ancestry cluster reportedly carried fewer N-insertions than the cohort mean.

The chain is built from TRBV5-8 and TRBJ1-5; D call uncertain. The clonotype was recovered from a middle-aged woman in good health and CMV-seronegative. Sequencing was carried out using PBMCs. CDR3 amino acids: CASSLGLGEEGNQPQHF. The CDR3 nucleotides are TGTGCCAGCAGCTTGGGTCTCGGGGAGGAGGGCAATCAGCCCCAGCATTTT.